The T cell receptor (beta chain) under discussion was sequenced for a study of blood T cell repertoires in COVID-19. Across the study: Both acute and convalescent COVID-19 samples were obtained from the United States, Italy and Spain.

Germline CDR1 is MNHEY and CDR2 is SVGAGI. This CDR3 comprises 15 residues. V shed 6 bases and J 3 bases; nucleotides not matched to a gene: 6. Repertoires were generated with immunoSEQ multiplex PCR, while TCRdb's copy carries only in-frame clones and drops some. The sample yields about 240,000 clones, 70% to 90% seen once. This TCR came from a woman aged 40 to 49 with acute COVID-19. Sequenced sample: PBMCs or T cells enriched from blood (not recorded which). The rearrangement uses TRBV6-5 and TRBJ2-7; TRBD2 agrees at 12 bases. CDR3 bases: TGTGCCAGCAGCCCCGGACTAGCGGGATACTACGAGCAGTACTTC. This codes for CASSPGLAGYYEQYF.